Only a few counts were recorded for the clone carrying this T cell receptor beta chain. This sample stems from a study of regulatory T cells in long-lasting Graves disease. Study at large: Graves' patients, diagnosed recently, had received antithyroid drugs under 3 months.

According to the study, TCR beta libraries were built with iRepertoire HTBI primers and CDR3-region Arm-PCR. TCRdb re-derived calls from the multiplex PCR reads in MiXCR, one entry per CDR3 protein. The sample includes 350,000 to 450,000 distinct CDR3 sequences, 14% to 15% of them seen just once. Time point described: newly diagnosed GD, antithyroid drugs for less than 3 months. The TCR library used RNA extracted from PBMCs. The CDR3 runs 15 residues. V shed 4 bases, J shed 7 bases, and the junction held 4 bases outside the gene matches. The V gene's germline CDR1 is LGHDT and CDR2 YNNKEL (reference sequence). These data were likewise used in another study, on T cells in Graves' hyperthyroidism and ophthalmopathy. That report notes: TCR CDR3 underwent first-round RT-PCR with the HTBI primer set. Ophthalmopathy and stable hyperthyroidism were told apart by a 13 V-J model.

The genes are TRBV3-1 and TRBJ1-6; 10 nucleotides agree with TRBD1. The source material was peripheral blood mononuclear cells (PBMCs), sampled at new diagnosis, from a patient treated with antithyroid drugs. The TCR sequence derives from a woman in her thirties with Graves disease. The CDR3 loop reads CASSLGTGVNSPLHF. The CDR3, as DNA: TGTGCCAGCAGCCTTGGGACAGGGGTCAATTCACCCCTCCACTTT.